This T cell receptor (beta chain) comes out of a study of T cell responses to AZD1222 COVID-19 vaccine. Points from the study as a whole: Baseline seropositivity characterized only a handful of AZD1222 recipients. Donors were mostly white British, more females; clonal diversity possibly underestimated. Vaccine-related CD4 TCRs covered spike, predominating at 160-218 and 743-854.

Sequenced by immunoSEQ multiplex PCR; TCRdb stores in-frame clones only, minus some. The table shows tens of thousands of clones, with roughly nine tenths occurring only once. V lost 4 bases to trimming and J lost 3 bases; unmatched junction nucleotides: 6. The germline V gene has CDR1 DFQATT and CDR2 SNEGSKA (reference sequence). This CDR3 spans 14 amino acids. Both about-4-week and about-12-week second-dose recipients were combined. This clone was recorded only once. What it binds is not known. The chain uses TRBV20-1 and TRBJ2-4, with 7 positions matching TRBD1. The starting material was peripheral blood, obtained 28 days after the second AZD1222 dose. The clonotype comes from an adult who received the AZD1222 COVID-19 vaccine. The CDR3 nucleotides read TGCAGTGCTAATGACAGGGTCGGCAAAAACATTCAGTACTTC. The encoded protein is CSANDRVGKNIQYF.